A single sample gave rise to the 24 T cell receptor beta chains below, sequenced in a study of radiotherapy plus CTLA-4 blockade in lung cancer. The method was immunoSEQ multiplex PCR; TCRdb's version includes in-frame clones alone and lacks a portion of them. The repertoire holds roughly 86,000 clones, with around 83% as singletons. Sample: peripheral blood, taken from a patient treated with radiotherapy plus ipilimumab. These receptors came from a human donor with non-small cell lung cancer who had stable disease on radiotherapy plus ipilimumab.

This clone was observed a single time. The chain carries TRBV30 and TRBJ2-1; 10 nucleotides agree with TRBD2. After removal of 1 base from V and 7 bases from J, the junction contained 4 bases not matched to a gene. The CDR3 is 14 residues long. CDR1 and CDR2 from the germline V gene are GTSNPN and SVGIG (reference sequence). CDR3 DNA sequence: TGTGCCTGGAGTGGCAGCGGGGGGGTGAATGAGCAGTTCTTC. Encoded protein: CAWSGSGGVNEQFF.

V and J are TRBV10-1 and TRBJ2-5; 8 bases are shared with TRBD2. From germline, CDR1 is WNHNN and CDR2 SYGVQD (reference sequence). With V trimmed by 5 bases and J by 5 bases, 13 bases remained unmatched. The CDR3 is made up of 16 amino acids. This chain's CDR3 is CASSNPAGDDTETQYF. The DNA for the CDR3 is TGCGCCAGCAGTAACCCAGCGGGAGACGATACGGAGACCCAGTACTTC.

V gene TRBV5-1 combines with J gene TRBJ2-7; possible D gene TRBD1, 5 bases. The germline V and J ends were trimmed by 2 bases and 2 bases, with 8 bases remaining between them. The CDR3 sequence is 13 residues long. The germline gives CDR1 SGHRS, CDR2 YFSETQ. DNA for the CDR3: TGCGCCAGCAGCTTCGAAGGGGCCTACGAGCAGTACTTC. The encoded protein is CASSFEGAYEQYF.

The chain has TRBV28 and TRBJ2-2; 8 nucleotides agree with TRBD1. This CDR3 region has 17 residues. Trimming at V came to 1 base and at J to 6 bases, leaving 10 bases not matched to a gene. Germline assignment: CDR1 MDHEN and CDR2 SYDVKM. CDR3 sequence reads: CASSLYPTGDGSGELFF. The CDR3 DNA sequence: TGTGCCAGCAGTTTATACCCGACAGGGGATGGTTCCGGGGAGCTGTTTTTT.

The V call is TRBV5-1, the J call TRBJ1-5; D remains unclear. This CDR3 is 15 amino acids long. Trimming cost V 4 bases and J 3 bases, with 14 bases left between them. CDR1 is SGHRS, CDR2 YFSETQ, per germline. The CDR3 coding sequence is TGCGCCAGCAGCCCGGGCCGCGGTCCCAATCAGCCCCAGCATTTT. The encoded protein is CASSPGRGPNQPQHF.

V gene TRBV7-2 combines with J gene TRBJ2-2; D not certain. Looked up from germline, CDR1 is SGHTA and CDR2 is FQGNSA. Trimming left V 3 bases short and J 3 bases short, with 11 bases between. This CDR3 comprises 15 residues. CDR3 region: CASSFKGRDTGELFF. The CDR3 DNA reads as TGTGCCAGCAGCTTTAAGGGTCGGGACACCGGGGAGCTGTTTTTT.

Here the CDR3 DNA reads TGTGCCAGCAGCCCGTCCGGGGTCTCGGGGGAGCTGTTTTTT. Translated: CASSPSGVSGELFF. The V call is TRBV6-5, the J call TRBJ2-2; D is possibly TRBD2 (5 bases). Per the germline V gene, CDR1 is MNHEY and CDR2 is SVGAGI. The CDR3 consists of 14 residues. Trimming took 6 bases from V and 8 from J, leaving 16 bases between them.

This clone appeared once. J is TRBJ2-3 and V is TRBV6-9, with TRBD2 identical over 12 bases. The CDR3 contains 18 residues. The ends lost 1 base at V and 5 bases at J; junction bases unmatched: 10. Germline V gene data show CDR1 as MNHGY and CDR2 as SVAAGI. In nucleotides, the CDR3 is TGTGCCAGCAGTTATTTCCACCTTCTAGCGGGGGGGCAAGATACGCAGTATTTT. It codes for CASSYFHLLAGGQDTQYF.

The gene calls are TRBV2 and TRBJ2-7; D remains unclear. The CDR3 is 11 residues long. CDR1 is SNHLY and CDR2 is FYNNEI in the germline V gene. V shed 4 bases and J shed 4 bases, with 5 bases lying between them. CDR3 loop: CASSGAYEQYF. In DNA, the CDR3 is TGTGCCAGCAGTGGCGCTTACGAGCAGTACTTC.

CDR3 DNA sequence: TGTGCCAGCAGTACTAGGGGGCGGTGGACTGAAGCTTTCTTT. Translating it yields CASSTRGRWTEAFF. The V call is TRBV28, the J call TRBJ1-1; TRBD1 aligns across 7 bases. The CDR3 runs to 14 residues. The J segment lost 5 bases and the V segment lost 5 bases, leaving 8 bases of the junction unmatched. Looked up from germline, CDR1 is MDHEN and CDR2 is SYDVKM.

This clone was found a few times. This rearrangement joins TRBV6-5 to TRBJ1-4; the match to TRBD1 covers 11 bases. Germline CDR1 reads MNHEY; CDR2 reads SVGAGI. The CDR3 is made up of 14 amino acids. V lost 3 bases, J lost 8 bases, and 2 bases stayed unmatched. The CDR3 is CASSYGDRGEKLFF. The DNA of the CDR3 is TGTGCCAGCAGTTATGGGGACAGGGGGGAAAAACTGTTTTTT.

J is TRBJ2-5 and V is TRBV30; D remains unclear. V was trimmed by 7 bases and J by 1 base, leaving 19 bases between them. The CDR3 spans 15 residues. The germline gives CDR1 GTSNPN, CDR2 SVGIG (reference sequence). In DNA, the CDR3 is TGTGCCTCCTACGAGGACGGAAAACTCCAAGAGACCCAGTACTTC. Its translation is CASYEDGKLQETQYF.

The chain joins TRBV18 to TRBJ2-7; 7 bases align to TRBD1. This CDR3 comprises 14 residues. In germline, CDR1 is KGHSH, CDR2 LQKENI. V lost 4 bases, J lost 2 bases, and 5 bases stayed unmatched. The CDR3 spells CASSREGAPYEQYF. DNA of the CDR3: TGTGCCAGCTCACGAGAGGGGGCCCCCTACGAGCAGTACTTC.

J is TRBJ1-2 and V is TRBV9; tentative D call: TRBD1 (6 bases). The germline V and J ends were trimmed by 1 base and 0 bases, with 13 bases remaining between them. Germline-derived CDR1 and CDR2 are SGDLS and YYNGEE. CDR3 size: 16 residues. The CDR3 coding sequence is TGTGCCAGCAGCGTAAGACCGGACAGAACTAACTATGGCTACACCTTC. Translating gives CASSVRPDRTNYGYTF. The variable domain in full, with the rest retrieved from reference TRBV9 and TRBJ1-2, is DSGVTQTPKHLITATGQRVTLRCSPRSGDLSVYWYQQSLDQGLQFLIQYYNGEERAKGNILERFSAQQFPDLHSELNLSSLELGDSALYFCASSVRPDRTNYGYTFGSGTRLTVV.

This chain joins TRBV6-4 and TRBJ2-4; a possible D gene is TRBD2 (5 bases). The CDR3 has 15 amino acids. CDR1 MRHNA and CDR2 SNTAGT come from the germline V gene. Trimming removed 8 bases from V and 0 bases from J, with 14 bases in between. The CDR3, as DNA: TGTGCCAGCTCCCCGGAGGTGCTAGCCAAAAACATTCAGTACTTC. It yields the protein CASSPEVLAKNIQYF.

This rearrangement joins TRBV27 to TRBJ1-1; weak D call: TRBD1 (5 bases). The length of the CDR3 is 15 residues. From germline, CDR1 is MNHEY and CDR2 SMNVEV (reference sequence). The ends were cut back, 5 bases at V and 1 base at J, with 14 bases in the middle. The CDR3 DNA reads TGTGCCAGCAGTAAATCCGGGACCGCGAACACTGAAGCTTTCTTT. Residues: CASSKSGTANTEAFF.

The CDR3 region is CASRVQGEGVMGAFF. The CDR3 DNA sequence: TGTGCCAGCAGGGTACAGGGGGAGGGGGTCATGGGAGCTTTCTTT. V usage is TRBV28 and J usage is TRBJ1-1; TRBD1 aligns across 8 bases. The V and J ends lost 6 bases and 10 bases, in that order; junction bases with no gene match: 16. CDR1 is MDHEN, CDR2 SYDVKM, per germline. The CDR3 contains 15 residues.

This sequence joins TRBV5-8 and TRBJ1-3, with D hard to call. This CDR3 has 16 amino acids. Per the germline V gene, CDR1 is SGHTS and CDR2 is YDEGEE. Trimming pared 5 bases from V and 0 bases from J, leaving 15 bases between. The CDR3 nucleotides are TGTGCCAGCAGTGAAGTTCGAGGGCACTCTGGAAACACCATATATTTT. It translates to CASSEVRGHSGNTIYF.

The sample holds one count of this clone. The chain joins TRBV5-5 to TRBJ1-2, with TRBD1 as a possible D gene (5 bases). CDR1 and CDR2 from the germline V gene are SGHKS and YYEKEE (reference sequence). This CDR3 is 15 amino acids long. V dropped 2 bases and J dropped 2 bases, with 13 bases sitting between them. The CDR3 reads CASSLGQGTNYGYTF. As DNA, the CDR3 is TGTGCCAGCAGCTTAGGGCAGGGTACAAACTATGGCTACACCTTC.

The rearrangement links TRBV9 to TRBJ2-1; tentative D call: TRBD2 (5 bases). This CDR3 region has 11 residues. Germline CDR1 and CDR2: SGDLS and YYNGEE. The V end lost 3 bases, the J end lost 15 bases, and 13 bases lay between the germline ends. The CDR3 DNA follows: TGTGCCAGCAGCGCACGGGGTCCTACGTTCTTC. Encoded protein: CASSARGPTFF.

The chain carries TRBV11-1 and TRBJ1-2; 8 positions agree with TRBD1. Germline V CDR1 and CDR2: SGHAT, FQDESV (reference sequence). V shed 5 bases, J shed 6 bases, and the junction held 5 bases outside the gene matches. The CDR3 has 13 amino acids. This CDR3 reads CASSRMDRDGYTF. The CDR3 DNA follows: TGTGCCAGCAGCCGTATGGACAGGGATGGCTACACCTTC.

The table lists this clone with a few counts. This chain links TRBV7-2 with TRBJ1-2, with 8 bases matching TRBD1. Losses at the gene ends were 4 bases for V and 5 bases for J; bases not matched to a gene: 9. The length of the CDR3 is 15 residues. Germline CDR1 reads SGHTA; CDR2 reads FQGNSA. In nucleotides, the CDR3 is TGTGCCAGCAGCTCTCGGGACAGGCTGACTTATGGCTACACCTTC. Translation gives CASSSRDRLTYGYTF.

The CDR3 DNA reads TGTGCCAGCAGAGGGGCTTCAGGAAACACCATATATTTT. Its translation: CASRGASGNTIYF. This chain joins TRBV25-1 and TRBJ1-3, with a possible D match to TRBD1 (5 bases). The length of the CDR3 is 13 residues. V lost 6 bases and J 4 bases, leaving 10 bases between the germline ends. CDR1 MGHDK and CDR2 SYGVNS come from the germline V gene.

The gene calls are TRBV6-5 and TRBJ1-2; TRBD1 matches at 7 bases. In germline, CDR1 is MNHEY, CDR2 SVGAGI. This CDR3 contains 14 residues. The V segment lost 6 bases and the J segment 4 bases; nucleotides outside the gene matches: 8. The CDR3 DNA sequence: TGTGCCAGCAGCTCGACAGGGTCGAGCTATGGCTACACCTTC. Its protein is CASSSTGSSYGYTF.